The 14 T cell receptor beta chains below were found in one sample sequenced in a study of PD-L1 blockade in urothelial cancer. The time point is: pretreatment peripheral blood. Some clones are missing from TCRdb's copy, which holds only in-frame ones; the method was immunoSEQ multiplex PCR. This table has approximately 50,000 clones, just over 85% appearing once. The source material was PBMCs, sampled around atezolizumab (anti-PD-L1) treatment. The receptors here all came from a man between 60 and 75 years old with urothelial cancer.

The chain carries TRBV2 and TRBJ1-5; D is unclear. CDR1 is SNHLY and CDR2 is FYNNEI in the germline V gene. Trimming took off 3 bases at V and 7 bases at J, with 10 bases between the two ends. The CDR3 extends over 13 amino acids. The CDR3 DNA reads TGTGCCAGCAGTGAGAGCGCGAGGCAGCCCCAGCATTTT. Residues: CASSESARQPQHF. Full variable domain (remainder filled in from reference TRBV2 and TRBJ1-5): EPEVTQTPSHQVTQMGQEVILRCVPISNHLYFYWYRQILGQKVEFLVSFYNNEISEKSEIFDDQFSVERPDGSNFTLKIRSTKLEDSAMYFCASSESARQPQHFGDGTRLSIL.

This clone has only a few counts. The CDR3 sequence: CSARRDTEAFF. The DNA of the CDR3 is TGCAGTGCTAGACGGGACACTGAAGCTTTCTTT. This chain joins TRBV20-1 and TRBJ1-1; D not resolved. CDR1 and CDR2 (germline): DFQATT, SNEGSKA (reference sequence). V was trimmed by 2 bases and J by 3 bases, leaving 4 bases between them. The CDR3 loop spans 11 amino acids.

The chain couples TRBV19 to TRBJ2-1, with 8 nucleotides matching TRBD1. V lost 6 bases to trimming and J lost 7 bases; unmatched junction nucleotides: 17. The CDR3 spans 17 residues. Per the germline V gene, CDR1 is LNHDA and CDR2 is SQIVND (reference sequence). In nucleotides, the CDR3 is TGTGCCAGTAGCAACAATCTGGTGCAGGGGGCCAGGAATGAGCAGTTCTTC. Translation: CASSNNLVQGARNEQFF.

This clone has a handful of counts. The gene calls are TRBV6-4 and TRBJ1-2; D is ambiguous. Trimming cost V 6 bases and J 8 bases, with 13 bases left between them. The CDR3 totals 12 residues. Germline CDR1 is MRHNA and CDR2 is SNTAGT. The CDR3 reads CASSEGTGGYTF. CDR3 nucleotides: TGTGCCAGCAGCGAGGGCACGGGAGGCTACACCTTC.

With regard to this clone: At the DNA level, this CDR3 is encoded by other sequences in the same sample as well. V and J are TRBV6-5 and TRBJ2-7; the match to TRBD2 covers 8 bases. The CDR3 sequence is 14 residues long. The V gene end was trimmed by 2 bases and the J gene end by 2 bases; junction bases not matched to a gene: 2. Germline loops: CDR1 MNHEY, CDR2 SVGAGI. CDR3 sequence: CASSYSGRTYEQYF. In DNA form, the CDR3 reads TGTGCCAGCAGTTACAGCGGGAGAACCTACGAGCAGTACTTC.

This clone appeared a single time. The chain combines TRBV6-1 with TRBJ1-5; D might be TRBD1 (5 bases). The CDR3 runs to 15 residues. Germline CDR1 MNHNS, CDR2 SASEGT. V lost 5 bases to trimming and J lost 1 base, with 12 bases between them. CDR3: CASSPSRGSNQPQHF. Here the CDR3 DNA reads TGTGCCAGCAGTCCGAGTAGGGGAAGCAATCAGCCCCAGCATTTT.

This chain connects TRBV30 to TRBJ1-6; D possibly corresponds to TRBD1 (6 bases). The CDR3 extends over 14 amino acids. Per germline, CDR1 GTSNPN and CDR2 SVGIG (reference sequence). V lost 4 bases and J 10 bases, leaving 17 bases between the germline ends. This CDR3 reads CAWKQGKIDSPLHF. CDR3 in DNA: TGTGCCTGGAAACAGGGAAAGATAGACTCACCCCTCCACTTT.

V is TRBV5-1 and J is TRBJ2-7; the match to TRBD2 covers 14 bases. The CDR3 spans 15 residues. The germline gives CDR1 SGHRS, CDR2 YFSETQ. V shed 4 bases, J shed 8 bases, and the junction held 8 bases outside the gene matches. This chain's CDR3 is CASSPTGTSGSKQYF. Written as DNA, the CDR3 is TGCGCCAGCAGCCCCACCGGGACTAGCGGGAGCAAGCAGTACTTC.

This chain connects TRBV4-3 to TRBJ1-1, with D perhaps TRBD1 (5 bases). The germline CDR1 and CDR2 sequences are LGHNA and YSLEER. This CDR3 has 15 residues. V lost 0 bases and J lost 3, with 11 bases in between. CDR3 DNA: TGCGCCAGCAGCCAAGATCTTGGGGCGGACACTGAAGCTTTCTTT. Amino acids: CASSQDLGADTEAFF.

This clone was counted once. V and J are TRBV5-1 and TRBJ2-5, with 9 bases matching TRBD1. From germline, CDR1 is SGHRS and CDR2 YFSETQ. Losses at the gene ends were 3 bases for V and 4 bases for J; bases not matched to a gene: 7. This CDR3 is built from 15 residues. The CDR3 spells CASSWDRAGPETQYF. CDR3 nucleotide sequence: TGCGCCAGCAGCTGGGACAGGGCTGGCCCAGAGACCCAGTACTTC.

V is TRBV6-5 and J is TRBJ1-5; D is undetermined. CDR3 length equals 14 residues. Germline lookup yields CDR1 MNHEY and CDR2 SVGAGI. V gave up 5 bases and J gave up 3 bases, with 11 bases separating them. As DNA, the CDR3 is TGTGCCAGCAGTGGCGGGCCTTACAATCAGCCCCAGCATTTT. Protein: CASSGGPYNQPQHF.

The chain uses TRBV5-1 and TRBJ1-1, with D maybe TRBD1 (5 bases). V gave up 3 bases and J gave up 3 bases, with 15 bases separating them. CDR1 and CDR2 from the germline V gene are SGHRS and YFSETQ. This CDR3 spans 15 amino acids. The DNA of the CDR3 is TGCGCCAGCAGCTCAAGCACCTTGGGGCACACTGAAGCTTTCTTT. It is translated as CASSSSTLGHTEAFF. Variable domain in full (rest from reference TRBV5-1 and TRBJ1-1): KAGVTQTPRYLIKTRGQQVTLSCSPISGHRSVSWYQQTPGQGLQFLFEYFSETQRNKGNFPGRFSGRQFSNSRSEMNVSTLELGDSALYLCASSSSTLGHTEAFFGQGTRLTVV.

The J gene is TRBJ2-7, the V gene TRBV5-4, with D hard to call. The CDR3 sequence is 15 residues long. CDR1 is SGHNT, CDR2 YYREEE, per germline (reference sequence). V was trimmed by 0 bases and J by 0 bases, leaving 10 bases between them. This CDR3 is CASSLARQASYEQYF. Written as DNA, the CDR3 is TGTGCCAGCAGCTTGGCCAGGCAGGCCTCCTACGAGCAGTACTTC.

This clone has more than one count but fewer than ten. V usage is TRBV7-9 and J usage is TRBJ1-1; maybe TRBD1 (6 bases). Trimming removed 4 bases from V and 2 bases from J, with 14 bases in between. Germline V gene sequence: CDR1 SEHNR, CDR2 FQNEAQ (reference sequence). The CDR3 runs 15 residues. The CDR3 nucleotides read TGTGCCAGCAGCTCAATCACAGGGATTAACACTGAAGCTTTCTTT. This gives the protein CASSSITGINTEAFF.